The 2 T cell receptor beta chains below were found in one sample sequenced in a study of PD-L1 blockade in urothelial cancer. The repertoire was sequenced with immunoSEQ multiplex PCR; TCRdb's copy has only in-frame clones and lacks some. The sample lists tens of thousands of clones; roughly 84% were seen once. Sample time point: pretreatment peripheral blood. This sample comprised PBMCs, obtained around atezolizumab (anti-PD-L1) treatment. The receptor set was obtained from a woman in her 70s with urothelial cancer.

This clone has a handful of counts. The rearrangement links TRBV7-9 to TRBJ1-4; D might be TRBD1 (5 bases). V gave up 1 base and J gave up 14 bases, with 14 bases separating them. The CDR3 totals 13 residues. CDR1 and CDR2 (germline): SEHNR, FQNEAQ (reference sequence). CDR3 nucleotides: TGTGCCAGCAGCTTAGGAACGGGGACTCCGCTGTTTTTT. It specifies CASSLGTGTPLFF.

This clone was counted between two and nine times. The CDR3 sequence is CASSQESRVYEKLFF. The CDR3 DNA is TGCGCCAGCAGCCAAGAAAGCAGGGTTTACGAAAAACTGTTTTTT. The V call is TRBV4-1, the J call TRBJ1-4; possibly TRBD1 for D (5 bases). The CDR3 covers 15 residues. The V gene lost 0 bases and the J gene lost 8 bases, with 13 bases spanning the gap. The germline gives CDR1 MGHRA, CDR2 YSYEKL.